Each of the 4 T cell receptor beta chains below was sequenced from the same sample in a study of T cell responses to AZD1222 COVID-19 vaccine (dated by TCRdb to the early 2020s). According to the study, the label for this sample's time point signals: baseline before first vaccination. The library was built by means of the immunoSEQ multiplex PCR assay. The table was pulled from immuneACCESS by TCRdb, which kept in-frame rearrangements only. Such tables lose some clones; where checked, under half of the loss comes from unresolved V genes, and the rest has no known cause. The sample has 95,000 to 150,000 clones on record, around 85% of them singletons. The ten largest clonotypes hold 5% to 7% of the sample. The sequencing used peripheral blood, collected on day 0 of AZD1222 vaccination. These receptors were collected from an adult in good health.

This rearrangement joins TRBV6-5 to TRBJ2-1, with D possibly called TRBD1 or TRBD2 (5 bases each). This CDR3 spans 12 amino acids. V lost 6 bases to trimming and J lost 10 bases, with 13 bases between them. From germline, CDR1 is MNHEY and CDR2 SVGAGI. Here the CDR3 reads CASSEGRQEQFF. For the CDR3, the DNA is TGTGCCAGCAGCGAGGGACGGCAGGAGCAGTTCTTC.

This chain joins TRBV19 and TRBJ1-2; possibly TRBD1 for D (6 bases). The germline CDR1 and CDR2 sequences are LNHDA and SQIVND (reference sequence). The CDR3 has 15 residues. Trimming pared 0 bases from V and 8 bases from J, leaving 16 bases between. The DNA for the CDR3 is TGTGCCAGTAGTATAGACCCAACAGGGTTCGGCGGCTACACCTTC. Amino acids: CASSIDPTGFGGYTF.

This chain joins TRBV18 and TRBJ1-1, with TRBD1 as a possible D gene (6 bases). Germline CDR1 reads KGHSH; CDR2 reads LQKENI. This CDR3 spans 13 amino acids. V lost 7 bases to trimming and J lost 9 bases, with 18 bases between them. The DNA of the CDR3 is TGTGCCAGCTTAGAGGGGGTGCAAGGGAAAGCTTTCTTT. Translation gives CASLEGVQGKAFF.

The chain has TRBV7-8 and TRBJ2-1; D is ambiguous. The CDR3 extends over 17 amino acids. The germline V gene has CDR1 SGHVS and CDR2 FQNEAQ. Trimming removed 0 bases at V and 0 bases at J, with 12 bases between. CDR3 bases: TGTGCCAGCAGCTTAGCTAGCCCCCCCAGCTCCTACAATGAGCAGTTCTTC. Translating it yields CASSLASPPSSYNEQFF.